This TCR beta chain derives from a study of blood T cell repertoires in COVID-19. About the research overall: The United States, Italy and Spain provided the acute and convalescent COVID-19 samples. Nucleic acid was either cDNA or gDNA, and it came from T cells, B-cell-depleted T cells, or PBMCs.

Methods used by the authors: Amplified reference gene primers provided the basis for estimating nucleated cell counts. Profiling relied on immunoSEQ multiplex PCR, and the TCRdb table lists in-frame clones only, not all of them. That table is the source of V, J and clone size, and D and trimming were worked out from the DNA. The sample records 200,000 to 250,000 clones, about 88% being singletons. Trimming took off 7 bases at V and 2 bases at J, with 8 bases between the two ends. This CDR3 comprises 12 residues. Germline assignment: CDR1 MNHEY and CDR2 SMNVEV (reference sequence). This clonotype originated in a woman between 70 and 85 years old with active or convalescent COVID-19. The material sequenced was peripheral blood. The V and J genes are TRBV27 and TRBJ1-1; tentatively, D is TRBD1 (6 bases). Here the CDR3 DNA reads TGTGCCAGCAAACAGGGCAACACTGAAGCTTTCTTT. Translating gives CASKQGNTEAFF.